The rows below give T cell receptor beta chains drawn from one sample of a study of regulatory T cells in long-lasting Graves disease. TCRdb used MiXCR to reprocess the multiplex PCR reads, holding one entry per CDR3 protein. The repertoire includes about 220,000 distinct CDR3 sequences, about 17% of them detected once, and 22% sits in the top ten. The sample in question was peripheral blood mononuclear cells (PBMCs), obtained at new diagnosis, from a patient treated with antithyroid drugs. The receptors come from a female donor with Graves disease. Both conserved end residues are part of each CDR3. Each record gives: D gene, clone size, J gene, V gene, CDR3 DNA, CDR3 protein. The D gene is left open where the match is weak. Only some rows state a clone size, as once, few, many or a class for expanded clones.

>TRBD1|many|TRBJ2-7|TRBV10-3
TGTGCCATCAGTGAGCCCCCGGACAGGGCCTCCTACGAGCAGTACTTC
CAISEPPDRASYEQYF
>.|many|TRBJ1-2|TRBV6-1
TGTGCCAGCAGTGTCGGAATAGGGCTGGAAGGCTACACCTTC
CASSVGIGLEGYTF
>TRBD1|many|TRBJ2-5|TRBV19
TGTGCCAGTGGGGGACAGCAAGAGACCCAGTACTTC
CASGGQQETQYF
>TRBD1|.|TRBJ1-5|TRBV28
TGTGCCAGCAGGGGGGACAGCAGTATTCTCCCCCAGCATTTT
CASRGDSSILPQHF
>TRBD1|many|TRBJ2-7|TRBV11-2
TGTGCCAGCAGCTTAGACCGGGACAGTCCAATTTACGAGCAGTACTTC
CASSLDRDSPIYEQYF
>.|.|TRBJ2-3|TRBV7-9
TGTGCCAGCAGCATTAGCGTGAGAGCAGATACGCAGTATTTT
CASSISVRADTQYF
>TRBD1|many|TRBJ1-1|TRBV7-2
TGTGCCAGCAGCTTAGGTTGGACAGGGGGAGGCAACACTGAAGCTTTCTTT
CASSLGWTGGGNTEAFF
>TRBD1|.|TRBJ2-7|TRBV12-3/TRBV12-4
TGTGCCAGCAGTTTGAGACAGGGACAGGTTTACGAGCAGTACTTC
CASSLRQGQVYEQYF
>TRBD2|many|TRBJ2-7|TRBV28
TGTGCCAGCAGACCGGGACTAGCGGGTTACGAGCAGTACTTC
CASRPGLAGYEQYF
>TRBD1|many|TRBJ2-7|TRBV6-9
TGTGCCAGCAGTTACTCCCGGGACAGAAGCGAGCAGTACTTC
CASSYSRDRSEQYF
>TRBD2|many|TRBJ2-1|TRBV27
TGTGCCAGCAGTTTGGGGACTAGAAGGGGGTCCAACTACAATGAGCAGTTCTTC
CASSLGTRRGSNYNEQFF